The sequence of this TCR beta chain was determined in a study of shared clonotypes between healthy human individuals. Whole-study findings and limits: The small donor group covered limited genetic and exposure diversity. Sharing across four donors was highest in naive CD4 (approximately 5%) and lowest in memory CD8 (0.4%).

Remarks on this clone: Its antigen is currently unknown.

CD8 cells classed as naive were CD45RO-negative and positively selected for CCR7, excluding terminally differentiated effector memory CD45RA+ cells. The protocol was immunoSEQ multiplex PCR, while the TCRdb copy is restricted to in-frame clones and leaves out a portion. The data show more than 2 million clones, 80% to 95% seen once. The sequencing input was naive CD8+ T cells from PBMCs. This clonotype originated in a man younger than 35 in good health. Some clones in this sample may be carry-over from other donors' samples.

CDR3 sequence reads: CASSLRTTHISSYNEQFF. The DNA for the CDR3 is TGTGCCAGCAGCTTAAGGACAACACATATTAGCTCCTACAATGAGCAGTTCTTC. The chain links TRBV7-9 to TRBJ2-1, with D perhaps TRBD1 (5 bases). V was pared by 2 bases and J by 0 bases, with 17 bases between. This CDR3 has 18 amino acids. The germline gives CDR1 SEHNR, CDR2 FQNEAQ (reference sequence).